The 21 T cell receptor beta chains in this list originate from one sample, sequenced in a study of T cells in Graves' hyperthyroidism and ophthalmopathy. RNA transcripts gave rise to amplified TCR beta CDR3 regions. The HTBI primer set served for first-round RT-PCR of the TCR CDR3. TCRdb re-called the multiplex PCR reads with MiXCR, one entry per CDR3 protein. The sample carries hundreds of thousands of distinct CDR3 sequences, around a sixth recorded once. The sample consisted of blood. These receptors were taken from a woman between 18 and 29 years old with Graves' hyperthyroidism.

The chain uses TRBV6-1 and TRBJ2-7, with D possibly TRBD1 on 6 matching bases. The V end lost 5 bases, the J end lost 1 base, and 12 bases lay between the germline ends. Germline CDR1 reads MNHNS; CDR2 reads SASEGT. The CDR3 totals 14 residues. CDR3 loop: CASSHRVDSYEQYF. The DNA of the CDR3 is TGTGCCAGCAGTCACAGGGTAGATTCCTACGAGCAGTACTTC.

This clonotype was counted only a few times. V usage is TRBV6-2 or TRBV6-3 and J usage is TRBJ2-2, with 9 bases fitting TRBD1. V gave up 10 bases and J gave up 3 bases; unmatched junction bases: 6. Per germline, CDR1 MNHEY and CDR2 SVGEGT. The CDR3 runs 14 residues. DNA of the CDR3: TGTGCCACACAGAGACAGGGGGACACCGGGGAGCTGTTTTTT. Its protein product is CATQRQGDTGELFF.

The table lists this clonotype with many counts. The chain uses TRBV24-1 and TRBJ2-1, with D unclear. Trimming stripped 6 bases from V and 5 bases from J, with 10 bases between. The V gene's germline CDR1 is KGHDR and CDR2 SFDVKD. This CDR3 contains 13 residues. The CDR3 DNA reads TGTGCCACCAGTTCTGGGGTCCACAATGAGCAGTTCTTC. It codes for CATSSGVHNEQFF.

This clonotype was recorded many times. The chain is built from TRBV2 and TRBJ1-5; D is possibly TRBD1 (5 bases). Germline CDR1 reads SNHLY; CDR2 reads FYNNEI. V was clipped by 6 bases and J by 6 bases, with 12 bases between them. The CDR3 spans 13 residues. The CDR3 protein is CASRGEMAQPQHF. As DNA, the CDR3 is TGTGCCAGCAGAGGGGAGATGGCTCAGCCCCAGCATTTT. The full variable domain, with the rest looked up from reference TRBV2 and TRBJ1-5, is EPEVTQTPSHQVTQMGQEVILRCVPISNHLYFYWYRQILGQKVEFLVSFYNNEISEKSEIFDDQFSVERPDGSNFTLKIRSTKLEDSAMYFCASRGEMAQPQHFGDGTRLSIL.

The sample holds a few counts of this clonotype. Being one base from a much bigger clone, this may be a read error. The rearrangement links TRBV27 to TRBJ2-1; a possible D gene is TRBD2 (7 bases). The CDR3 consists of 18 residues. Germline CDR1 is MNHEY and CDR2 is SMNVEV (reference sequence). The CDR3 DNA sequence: TGTGCCAGCAGTTTTAAGGGGGGAGGGACGGGCTCCCACAATGAGCAGTTCTTC. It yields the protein CASSFKGGGTGSHNEQFF.

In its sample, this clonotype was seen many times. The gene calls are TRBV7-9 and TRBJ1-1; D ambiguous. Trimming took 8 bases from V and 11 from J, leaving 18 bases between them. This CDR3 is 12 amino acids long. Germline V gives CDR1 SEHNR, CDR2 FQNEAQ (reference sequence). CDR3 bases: TGTGCCAGCGGCCTCGGAGATTCGAGGGCTTTCTTT. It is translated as CASGLGDSRAFF. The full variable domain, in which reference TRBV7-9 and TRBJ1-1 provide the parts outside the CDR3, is DTGVSQNPRHKITKRGQNVTFRCDPISEHNRLYWYRQTLGQGPEFLTYFQNEAQLEKSRLLSDRFSAERPKGSFSTLEIQRTEQGDSAMYLCASGLGDSRAFFGQGTRLTVV.

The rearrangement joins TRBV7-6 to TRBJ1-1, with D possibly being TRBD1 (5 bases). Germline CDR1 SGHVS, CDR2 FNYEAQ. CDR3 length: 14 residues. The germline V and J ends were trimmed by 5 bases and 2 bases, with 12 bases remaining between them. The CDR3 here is CASSPWGENTEAFF. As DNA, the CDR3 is TGTGCCAGCAGCCCGTGGGGGGAAAACACTGAAGCTTTCTTT.

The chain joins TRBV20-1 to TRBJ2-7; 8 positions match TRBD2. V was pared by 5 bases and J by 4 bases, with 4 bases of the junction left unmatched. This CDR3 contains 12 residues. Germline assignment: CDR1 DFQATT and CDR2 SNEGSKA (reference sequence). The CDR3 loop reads CSARSSGYEQYF. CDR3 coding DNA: TGCAGTGCTCGGTCTAGCGGGTACGAGCAGTACTTC.

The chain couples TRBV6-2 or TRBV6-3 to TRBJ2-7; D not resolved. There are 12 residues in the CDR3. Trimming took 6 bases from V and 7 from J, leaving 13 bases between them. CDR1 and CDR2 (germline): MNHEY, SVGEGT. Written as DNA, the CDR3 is TGTGCCAGCAGACGAATGGAGCAGGAGCAGTACTTC. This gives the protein CASRRMEQEQYF.

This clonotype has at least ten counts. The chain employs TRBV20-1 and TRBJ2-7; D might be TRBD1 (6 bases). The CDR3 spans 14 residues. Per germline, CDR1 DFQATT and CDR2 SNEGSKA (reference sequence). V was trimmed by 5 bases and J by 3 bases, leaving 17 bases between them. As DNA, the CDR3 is TGCAGTGCTGCAGGGATAATAGGGGGCTACGAGCAGTACTTC. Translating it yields CSAAGIIGGYEQYF.

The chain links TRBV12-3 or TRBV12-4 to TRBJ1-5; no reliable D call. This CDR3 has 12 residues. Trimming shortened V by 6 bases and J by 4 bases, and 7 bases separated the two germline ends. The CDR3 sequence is CASSRLNQPQHF. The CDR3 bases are TGTGCCAGCAGCCGTCTGAATCAGCCCCAGCATTTT.

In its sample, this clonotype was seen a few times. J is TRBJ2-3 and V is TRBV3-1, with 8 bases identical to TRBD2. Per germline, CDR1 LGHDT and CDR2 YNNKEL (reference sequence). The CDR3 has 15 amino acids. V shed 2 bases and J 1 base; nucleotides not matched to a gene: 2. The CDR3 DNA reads TGTGCCAGCAGCCAAAAAGCGGGAGGCACAGATACGCAGTATTTT. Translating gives CASSQKAGGTDTQYF.

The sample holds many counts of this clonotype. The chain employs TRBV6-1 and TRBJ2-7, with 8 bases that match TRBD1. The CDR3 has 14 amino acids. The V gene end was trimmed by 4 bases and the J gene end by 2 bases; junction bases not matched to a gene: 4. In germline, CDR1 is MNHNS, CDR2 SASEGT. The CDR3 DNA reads TGTGCCAGCAGTGGGACAGGGATCACCTACGAGCAGTACTTC. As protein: CASSGTGITYEQYF.

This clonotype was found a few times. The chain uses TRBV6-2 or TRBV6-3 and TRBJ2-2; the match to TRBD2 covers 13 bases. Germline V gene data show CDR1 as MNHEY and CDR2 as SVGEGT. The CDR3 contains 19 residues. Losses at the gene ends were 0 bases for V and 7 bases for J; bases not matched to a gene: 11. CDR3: CASSYSRTSGRLRGGELFF. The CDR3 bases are TGTGCCAGCAGTTACTCCCGGACTAGCGGGAGATTAAGAGGCGGGGAGCTGTTTTTT.

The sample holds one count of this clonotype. CDR3: CASSQEGSGSTDTQYF. The CDR3 coding sequence is TGCGCCAGCAGCCAAGAGGGTAGCGGGAGCACAGATACGCAGTATTTT. The chain is built from TRBV4-1 and TRBJ2-3, with 7 bases identical to TRBD2. The CDR3 is made up of 16 amino acids. Losses at the gene ends were 0 bases for V and 0 bases for J; bases not matched to a gene: 3. The germline V gene encodes CDR1 MGHRA and CDR2 YSYEKL.

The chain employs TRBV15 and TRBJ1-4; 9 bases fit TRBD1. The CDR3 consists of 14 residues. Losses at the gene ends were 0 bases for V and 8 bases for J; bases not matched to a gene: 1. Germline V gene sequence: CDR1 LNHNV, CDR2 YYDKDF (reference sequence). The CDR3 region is CATSRDGTGEKLFF. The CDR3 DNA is TGTGCCACCAGCAGAGACGGGACAGGGGAAAAACTGTTTTTT.

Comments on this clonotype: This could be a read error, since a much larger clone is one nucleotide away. The CDR3 loop reads CDSSQDRSRMNTEAFF. CDR3 nucleotides: TGCGACAGCAGCCAAGATCGGAGTAGGATGAACACTGAAGCTTTCTTT. The chain is built from TRBV11-2 and TRBJ1-1; D may be TRBD1 (5 bases). CDR3 length: 16 residues. Germline V gives CDR1 SGHAT, CDR2 FQNNGV.

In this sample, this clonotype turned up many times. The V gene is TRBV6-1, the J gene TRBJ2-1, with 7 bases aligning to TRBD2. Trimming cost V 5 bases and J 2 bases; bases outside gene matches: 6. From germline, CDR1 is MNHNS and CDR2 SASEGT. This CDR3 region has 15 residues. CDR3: CASSSSGNPYNEQFF. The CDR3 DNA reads TGTGCCAGCAGTTCCAGCGGGAACCCCTACAATGAGCAGTTCTTC.

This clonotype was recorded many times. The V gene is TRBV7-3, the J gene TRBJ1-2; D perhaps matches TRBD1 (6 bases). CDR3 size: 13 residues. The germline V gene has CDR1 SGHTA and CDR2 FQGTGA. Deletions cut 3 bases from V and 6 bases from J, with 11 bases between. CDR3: CASSFGGQDGYTF. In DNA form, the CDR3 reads TGTGCCAGCAGCTTTGGGGGGCAAGATGGCTACACCTTC.

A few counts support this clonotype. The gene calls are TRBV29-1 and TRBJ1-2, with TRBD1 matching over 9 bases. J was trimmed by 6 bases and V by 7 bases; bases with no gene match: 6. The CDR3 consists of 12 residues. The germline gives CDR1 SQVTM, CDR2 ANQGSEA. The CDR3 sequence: CSASTGGNGYTF. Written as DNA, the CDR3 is TGCAGCGCCTCAACAGGGGGCAATGGCTACACCTTC.

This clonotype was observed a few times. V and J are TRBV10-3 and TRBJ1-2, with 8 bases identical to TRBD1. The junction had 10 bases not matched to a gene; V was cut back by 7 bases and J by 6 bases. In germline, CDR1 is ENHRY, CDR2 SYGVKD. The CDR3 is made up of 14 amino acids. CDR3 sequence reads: CAITQDRALNGYTF. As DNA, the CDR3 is TGTGCCATCACCCAGGACAGGGCCCTCAATGGCTACACCTTC.